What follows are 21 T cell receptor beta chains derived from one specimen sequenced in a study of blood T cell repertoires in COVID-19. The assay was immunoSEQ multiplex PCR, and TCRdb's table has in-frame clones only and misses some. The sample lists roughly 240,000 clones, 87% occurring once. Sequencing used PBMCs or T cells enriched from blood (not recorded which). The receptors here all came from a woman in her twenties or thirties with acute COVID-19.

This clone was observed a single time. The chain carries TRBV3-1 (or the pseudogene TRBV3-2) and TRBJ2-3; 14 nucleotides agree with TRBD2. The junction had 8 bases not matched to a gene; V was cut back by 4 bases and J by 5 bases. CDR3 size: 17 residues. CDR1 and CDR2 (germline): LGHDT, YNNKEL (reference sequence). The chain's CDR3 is CASSLPGTSGGLDTQYF. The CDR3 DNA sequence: TGTGCCAGCAGCCTACCCGGGACTAGCGGGGGTTTAGATACGCAGTATTTT.

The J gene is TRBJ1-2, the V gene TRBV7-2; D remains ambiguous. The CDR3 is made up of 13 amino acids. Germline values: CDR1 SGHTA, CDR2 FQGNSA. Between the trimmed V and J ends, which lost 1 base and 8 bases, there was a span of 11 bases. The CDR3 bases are TGTGCCAGCAGCTTAGGGCGCGGAGAGGGCTACACCTTC. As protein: CASSLGRGEGYTF.

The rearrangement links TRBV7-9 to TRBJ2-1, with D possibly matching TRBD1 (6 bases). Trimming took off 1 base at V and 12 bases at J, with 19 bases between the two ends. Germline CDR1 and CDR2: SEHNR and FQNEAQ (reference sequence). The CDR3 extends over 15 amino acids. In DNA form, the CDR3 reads TGTGCCAGCAGCTTAGTTCCCGGGACATCCACTGGGCAGTTCTTC. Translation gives CASSLVPGTSTGQFF.

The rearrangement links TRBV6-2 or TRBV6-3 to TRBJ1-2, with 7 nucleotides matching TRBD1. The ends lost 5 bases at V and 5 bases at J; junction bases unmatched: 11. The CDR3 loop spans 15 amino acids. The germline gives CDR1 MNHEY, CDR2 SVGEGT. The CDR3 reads CASSRTRTGEYGYTF. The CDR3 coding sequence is TGTGCCAGCAGTCGTACCCGGACAGGAGAATATGGCTACACCTTC.

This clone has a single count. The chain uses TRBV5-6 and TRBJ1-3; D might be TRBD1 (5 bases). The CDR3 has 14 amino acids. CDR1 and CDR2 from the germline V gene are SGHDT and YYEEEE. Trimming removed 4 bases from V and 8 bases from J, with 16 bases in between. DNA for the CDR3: TGTGCCAGCAGCCCCTCAGGGCTCTTAGACACCATATATTTT. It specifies CASSPSGLLDTIYF.

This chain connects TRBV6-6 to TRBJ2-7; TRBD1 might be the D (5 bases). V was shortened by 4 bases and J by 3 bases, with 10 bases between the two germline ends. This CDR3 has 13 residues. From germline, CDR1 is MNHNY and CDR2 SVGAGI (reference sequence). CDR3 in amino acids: CASSWGRDYEQYF. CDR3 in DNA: TGTGCCAGCAGTTGGGGCAGGGACTACGAGCAGTACTTC.

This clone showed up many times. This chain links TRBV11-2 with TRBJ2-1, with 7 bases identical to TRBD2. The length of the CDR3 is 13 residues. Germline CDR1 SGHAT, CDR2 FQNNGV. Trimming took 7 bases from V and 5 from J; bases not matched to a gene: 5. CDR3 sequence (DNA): TGTGCCAGCACTCCGGGACTAAACAATGAGCAGTTCTTC. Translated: CASTPGLNNEQFF.

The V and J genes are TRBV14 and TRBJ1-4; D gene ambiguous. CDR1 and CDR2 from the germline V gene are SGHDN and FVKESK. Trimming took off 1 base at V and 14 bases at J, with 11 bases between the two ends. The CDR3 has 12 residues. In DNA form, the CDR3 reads TGTGCCAGCAGCCAAGCAAGTTGGCAGCTGTTTTTT. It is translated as CASSQASWQLFF.

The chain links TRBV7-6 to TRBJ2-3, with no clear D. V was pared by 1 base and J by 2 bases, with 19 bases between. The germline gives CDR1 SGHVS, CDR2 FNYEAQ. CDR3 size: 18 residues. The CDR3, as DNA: TGTGCCAGCAGCTTAGAAACCCCCAGCCTGGCGGTCACAGATACGCAGTATTTT. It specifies CASSLETPSLAVTDTQYF.

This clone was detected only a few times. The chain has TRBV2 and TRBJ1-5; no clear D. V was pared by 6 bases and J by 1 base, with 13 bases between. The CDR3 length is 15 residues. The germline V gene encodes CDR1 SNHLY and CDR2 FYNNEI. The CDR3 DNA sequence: TGTGCCAGCAGCCCCTCGCGTACCAGCAATCAGCCCCAGCATTTT. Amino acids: CASSPSRTSNQPQHF.

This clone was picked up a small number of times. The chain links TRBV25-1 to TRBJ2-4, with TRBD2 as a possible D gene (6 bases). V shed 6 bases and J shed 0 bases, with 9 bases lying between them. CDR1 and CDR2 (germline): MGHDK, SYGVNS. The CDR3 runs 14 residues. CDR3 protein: CASSFGGAKNIQYF. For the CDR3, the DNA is TGTGCCAGCAGCTTCGGGGGAGCCAAAAACATTCAGTACTTC.

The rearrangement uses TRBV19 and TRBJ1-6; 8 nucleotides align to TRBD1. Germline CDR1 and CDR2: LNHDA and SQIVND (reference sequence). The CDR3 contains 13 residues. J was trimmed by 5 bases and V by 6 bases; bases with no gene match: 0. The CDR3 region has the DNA TGTGCCAGTAGGGACAGGGATAATTCACCCCTCCACTTT. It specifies CASRDRDNSPLHF.

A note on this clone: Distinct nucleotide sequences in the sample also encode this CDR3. Written as DNA, the CDR3 is TGTGCCAGCTCCCCGGACAGGGGGAATCAGCCCCAGCATTTT. Translation: CASSPDRGNQPQHF. The chain uses TRBV18 and TRBJ1-5; 10 bases are a match to TRBD1. Germline V lookup: CDR1 KGHSH, CDR2 LQKENI. The CDR3 runs to 14 residues. Trimming cost V 6 bases and J 4 bases; bases outside gene matches: 3.

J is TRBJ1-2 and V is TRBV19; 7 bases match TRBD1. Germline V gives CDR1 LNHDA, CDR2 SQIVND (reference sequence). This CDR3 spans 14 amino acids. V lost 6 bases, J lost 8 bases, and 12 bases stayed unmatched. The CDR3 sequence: CASRHRGLGEGYTF. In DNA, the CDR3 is TGTGCCAGTAGACACAGGGGACTCGGGGAGGGCTACACCTTC.

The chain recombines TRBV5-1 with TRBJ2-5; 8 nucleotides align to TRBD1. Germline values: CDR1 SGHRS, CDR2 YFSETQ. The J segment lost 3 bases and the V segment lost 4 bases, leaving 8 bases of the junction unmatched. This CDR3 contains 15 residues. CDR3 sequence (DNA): TGCGCCAGCAGCCGCTCTCAGGGGGCTGAAGAGACCCAGTACTTC. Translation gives CASSRSQGAEETQYF.

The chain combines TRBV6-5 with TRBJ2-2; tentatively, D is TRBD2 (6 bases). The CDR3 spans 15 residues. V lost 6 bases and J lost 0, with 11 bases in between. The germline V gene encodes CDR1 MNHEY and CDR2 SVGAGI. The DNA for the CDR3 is TGTGCCAGCAGCTCGGGACTCTCGAACACCGGGGAGCTGTTTTTT. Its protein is CASSSGLSNTGELFF.

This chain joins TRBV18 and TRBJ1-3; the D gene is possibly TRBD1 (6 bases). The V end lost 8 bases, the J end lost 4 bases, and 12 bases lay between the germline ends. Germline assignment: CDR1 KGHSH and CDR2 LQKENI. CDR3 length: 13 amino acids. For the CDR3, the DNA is TGTGCCAGCGCGCGGACAGACGGAAACACCATATATTTT. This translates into CASARTDGNTIYF. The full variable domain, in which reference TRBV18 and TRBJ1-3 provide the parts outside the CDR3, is NAGVMQNPRHLVRRRGQEARLRCSPMKGHSHVYWYRQLPEEGLKFMVYLQKENIIDESGMPKERFSAEFPKEGPSILRIQQVVRGDSAAYFCASARTDGNTIYFGEGSWLTVV.

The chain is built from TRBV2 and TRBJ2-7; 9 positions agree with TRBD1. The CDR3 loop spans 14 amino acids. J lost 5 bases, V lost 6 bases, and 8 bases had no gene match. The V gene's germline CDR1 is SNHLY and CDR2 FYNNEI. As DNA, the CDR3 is TGTGCCAGCAGCTGGGACAGGGTCTCTGACGAGCAGTACTTC. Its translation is CASSWDRVSDEQYF.

The CDR3 is CASSFRQGAGNTEAFF. For the CDR3, the DNA is TGCGCCAGCAGCTTCAGACAGGGTGCGGGGAACACTGAAGCTTTCTTT. The rearrangement uses TRBV5-1 and TRBJ1-1, with TRBD1 matching over 7 bases. From germline, CDR1 is SGHRS and CDR2 YFSETQ. V was clipped by 2 bases and J by 1 base; unmatched bases: 8. The CDR3 runs 16 residues.

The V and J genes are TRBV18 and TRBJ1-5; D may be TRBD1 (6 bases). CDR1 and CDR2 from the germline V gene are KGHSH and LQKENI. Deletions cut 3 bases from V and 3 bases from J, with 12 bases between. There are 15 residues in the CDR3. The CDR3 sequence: CASSPGDKINQPQHF. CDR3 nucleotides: TGTGCCAGCTCACCGGGGGACAAGATCAATCAGCCCCAGCATTTT.

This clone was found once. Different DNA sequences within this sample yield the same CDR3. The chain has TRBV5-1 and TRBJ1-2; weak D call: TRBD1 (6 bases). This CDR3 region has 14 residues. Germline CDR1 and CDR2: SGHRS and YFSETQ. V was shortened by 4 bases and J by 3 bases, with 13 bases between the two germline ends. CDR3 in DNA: TGCGCCAGCAGCCCGTCGACAGGAGACTATGGCTACACCTTC. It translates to CASSPSTGDYGYTF.